Following are 21 T cell receptor beta chains from one sample sequenced in a study of blood T cell repertoires in COVID-19. TCRdb keeps only in-frame clones here, not all; method: immunoSEQ multiplex PCR. The sample carries about 370,000 clones, roughly 90% recorded once. Material: peripheral blood. These receptors all come from a woman aged 30 to 39 with COVID-19, enrolled during active disease.

The chain employs TRBV5-1 and TRBJ2-3; D is unresolved. Trimming took 0 bases from V and 5 from J, leaving 4 bases between them. Per germline, CDR1 SGHRS and CDR2 YFSETQ. The CDR3 is made up of 12 amino acids. The CDR3 DNA reads as TGCGCCAGCAGCTTGGCCGGAGATACGCAGTATTTT. Translated: CASSLAGDTQYF.

CDR3 DNA sequence: TGTGCCAGCAGTTTTTGGAAGGGGACAGGCTATGGCTACACCTTC. Its translation is CASSFWKGTGYGYTF. The chain joins TRBV28 to TRBJ1-2, with 8 bases matching TRBD1. Germline CDR1 MDHEN, CDR2 SYDVKM. The V gene end was trimmed by 3 bases and the J gene end by 4 bases; junction bases not matched to a gene: 7. The CDR3 spans 15 residues.

The J gene is TRBJ2-1, the V gene TRBV7-8; the D gene is possibly TRBD2 (6 bases). This CDR3 is built from 17 residues. The V end lost 5 bases, the J end lost 1 base, and 18 bases lay between the germline ends. The germline CDR1 and CDR2 sequences are SGHVS and FQNEAQ. The CDR3 loop is CASSPSLLGGSYNEQFF. The CDR3 nucleotides read TGTGCCAGCAGCCCCTCTCTGCTCGGGGGTTCCTACAATGAGCAGTTCTTC. Variable domain in full (rest from reference TRBV7-8 and TRBJ2-1): GAGVSQSPRYKVAKRGQDVALRCDPISGHVSLFWYQQALGQGPEFLTYFQNEAQLDKSGLPSDRFFAERPEGSVSTLKIQRTQQEDSAVYLCASSPSLLGGSYNEQFFGPGTRLTVL.

This sequence joins TRBV19 and TRBJ1-1, with 7 bases matching TRBD1. The CDR3 spans 15 residues. Germline V gives CDR1 LNHDA, CDR2 SQIVND (reference sequence). With V trimmed by 5 bases and J by 0 bases, 6 bases remained unmatched. The CDR3 spells CASSVDRALNTEAFF. The CDR3 DNA sequence: TGTGCCAGTAGTGTCGACAGGGCCCTGAACACTGAAGCTTTCTTT.

The chain has TRBV6-2 or TRBV6-3 and TRBJ2-2; 9 nucleotides match TRBD2. J was trimmed by 4 bases and V by 4 bases; bases with no gene match: 10. Germline CDR1 is MNHEY and CDR2 is SVGEGT. The CDR3 is 17 residues long. CDR3 region: CASSSLSGRSVTGELFF. CDR3 sequence (DNA): TGTGCCAGCAGTTCCCTCAGCGGGAGGTCAGTCACCGGGGAGCTGTTTTTT.

The chain links TRBV7-2 to TRBJ1-4; D not certain. V gave up 0 bases and J gave up 5 bases, with 7 bases separating them. CDR1 and CDR2 from the germline V gene are SGHTA and FQGNSA. The CDR3 consists of 14 residues. This CDR3 reads CASSLALLNEKLFF. The CDR3 bases are TGTGCCAGCAGCTTAGCACTCCTAAATGAAAAACTGTTTTTT.

V and J are TRBV6-1 and TRBJ2-3, with D hard to call. Per germline, CDR1 MNHNS and CDR2 SASEGT. The CDR3 consists of 14 residues. V was clipped by 0 bases and J by 3 bases, with 7 bases between them. For the CDR3, the DNA is TGTGCCAGCAGTGAAGCAGTCCGGACAGATACGCAGTATTTT. This gives the protein CASSEAVRTDTQYF.

This rearrangement joins TRBV30 to TRBJ2-5; TRBD2 aligns across 8 bases. CDR3 length: 16 amino acids. Trimming removed 3 bases from V and 4 bases from J; junction bases left unmatched: 13. From germline, CDR1 is GTSNPN and CDR2 SVGIG (reference sequence). CDR3 coding DNA: TGTGCCTGGAGCTCCCTATCGGAGCGGGGGAGAGAGACCCAGTACTTC. Protein product: CAWSSLSERGRETQYF.

The chain joins TRBV7-9 to TRBJ2-3; TRBD1 aligns across 9 bases. Per the germline V gene, CDR1 is SEHNR and CDR2 is FQNEAQ (reference sequence). CDR3 size: 16 residues. V shed 1 base and J 4 bases; nucleotides not matched to a gene: 6. The CDR3 loop reads CASSLGGQGRADTQYF. Written as DNA, the CDR3 is TGTGCCAGCAGCTTAGGCGGACAGGGGAGGGCAGATACGCAGTATTTT.

The chain uses TRBV27 and TRBJ1-5, with 8 bases lining up with TRBD1. V was clipped by 5 bases and J by 8 bases; unmatched bases: 8. Germline CDR1 is MNHEY and CDR2 is SMNVEV (reference sequence). CDR3 length equals 14 residues. The CDR3, as DNA: TGTGCCAGCAGTCCAAGACAGGGGAGGAAGCCCCAGCATTTT. Protein product: CASSPRQGRKPQHF.

The chain recombines TRBV10-2 with TRBJ2-3; 10 nucleotides line up with TRBD2. With V trimmed by 6 bases and J by 2 bases, 5 bases remained unmatched. Per germline, CDR1 WSHSY and CDR2 SAAADI. CDR3 size: 15 residues. The DNA of the CDR3 is TGCGCCAGCAGGAGTAGCGGGGGGCTCACAGATACGCAGTATTTT. Protein: CASRSSGGLTDTQYF.

This clone was seen at least ten times. The V gene is TRBV6-5, the J gene TRBJ1-3, with D maybe TRBD1 (6 bases). V lost 10 bases to trimming and J lost 0 bases, with 13 bases between them. This CDR3 has 14 amino acids. The germline CDR1 and CDR2 sequences are MNHEY and SVGAGI. The CDR3 protein is CATGRGGSGNTIYF. The CDR3 DNA is TGTGCCACAGGGAGGGGGGGCTCTGGAAACACCATATATTTT.

This CDR3 is CASSSIASSGNTIYF. The CDR3 nucleotides read TGTGCCAGCAGCTCGATTGCTAGCTCTGGAAACACCATATATTTT. J is TRBJ1-3 and V is TRBV7-8; the D is unclear. The CDR3 is 15 amino acids. V was pared by 4 bases and J by 0 bases, with 10 bases between. Germline V gene data show CDR1 as SGHVS and CDR2 as FQNEAQ.

This rearrangement joins TRBV6-5 to TRBJ2-3; TRBD2 aligns across 7 bases. The junction had 8 bases not matched to a gene; V was cut back by 6 bases and J by 5 bases. This CDR3 comprises 14 residues. From germline, CDR1 is MNHEY and CDR2 SVGAGI. CDR3 in amino acids: CASSASGDQDTQYF. CDR3 DNA sequence: TGTGCCAGCAGCGCTAGCGGCGACCAAGATACGCAGTATTTT.

The chain employs TRBV9 and TRBJ2-2; TRBD2 matches 9 bases. Germline V gives CDR1 SGDLS, CDR2 YYNGEE. This CDR3 spans 17 amino acids. With V trimmed by 3 bases and J by 4 bases, 10 bases remained unmatched. This CDR3 is CASSAGGGAWFTGELFF. In nucleotides, the CDR3 is TGTGCCAGCAGCGCCGGCGGGGGGGCCTGGTTCACCGGGGAGCTGTTTTTT. Drawing the rest from reference TRBV9 and TRBJ2-2, the complete variable domain is DSGVTQTPKHLITATGQRVTLRCSPRSGDLSVYWYQQSLDQGLQFLIQYYNGEERAKGNILERFSAQQFPDLHSELNLSSLELGDSALYFCASSAGGGAWFTGELFFGEGSRLTVL.

The chain recombines TRBV15 with TRBJ1-3, with 7 bases lining up with TRBD1. CDR1 and CDR2 (germline): LNHNV, YYDKDF (reference sequence). The CDR3 runs 16 residues. V was pared by 5 bases and J by 3 bases, with 10 bases of the junction left unmatched. CDR3 nucleotide sequence: TGTGCCACCAGCGGCGCCCAGGGGGTATTTGGAAACACCATATATTTT. It is translated as CATSGAQGVFGNTIYF.

This clone has more than one count but fewer than ten. J is TRBJ1-5 and V is TRBV28, with D maybe TRBD1 (5 bases). The CDR3 is 17 amino acids. Germline lookup yields CDR1 MDHEN and CDR2 SYDVKM. The germline V and J ends were trimmed by 6 bases and 4 bases, with 22 bases remaining between them. CDR3 loop: CASRITPKKGRNQPQHF. The CDR3 DNA reads as TGTGCCAGCAGAATTACCCCCAAAAAGGGGCGAAATCAGCCCCAGCATTTT.

The CDR3 DNA is TGTGCCAGCAGTTCCCCTGCAGGGGAGACCCAGTACTTC. This gives the protein CASSSPAGETQYF. This rearrangement joins TRBV27 to TRBJ2-5, with D perhaps TRBD1 (5 bases). The germline CDR1 and CDR2 sequences are MNHEY and SMNVEV (reference sequence). CDR3 length equals 13 residues. Trimming removed 4 bases at V and 5 bases at J, with 11 bases between.

V usage is TRBV9 and J usage is TRBJ2-7; 8 bases map to TRBD1. The germline V gene encodes CDR1 SGDLS and CDR2 YYNGEE. With 6 bases clipped from V and 5 bases from J, the junction kept 7 bases outside the gene matches. The CDR3 extends over 13 amino acids. CDR3 in amino acids: CASNSDRADEQYF. CDR3 sequence (DNA): TGTGCCAGCAACTCGGACAGGGCAGACGAGCAGTACTTC.

V gene TRBV6-6 combines with J gene TRBJ2-7, with 8 bases that match TRBD1. The CDR3 sequence is 14 residues long. V trimming: 6 bases; J trimming: 0 bases; junction bases outside the gene matches: 4. Germline V gene sequence: CDR1 MNHNY, CDR2 SVGAGI (reference sequence). CDR3 region: CASRTGVYSYEQYF. The CDR3 DNA sequence: TGTGCCAGCAGGACAGGGGTATACTCCTACGAGCAGTACTTC.

Points on this clone: The sample carries other DNA sequences with the same CDR3. The chain joins TRBV12-3 or TRBV12-4 to TRBJ2-5; no clear D gene. The germline V and J ends were trimmed by 3 bases and 1 base, with 6 bases remaining between them. The CDR3 is 13 residues long. The CDR3 DNA reads TGTGCCAGCAGTTTGACTCGCCAAGAGACCCAGTACTTC. Residues: CASSLTRQETQYF.